Shown below are 25 T cell receptor beta chains from a single sample sequenced in a study of T cells after yellow fever vaccination. TCRdb recomputed calls from the 5' RACE reads with MiXCR, one row per CDR3 protein. The table records some 300,000 distinct CDR3 sequences, around 9.3% of them present only once. The starting material was CD4+ T cells sorted from PBMCs, obtained 5 days after the yellow fever booster vaccination. The receptors shown here come from a man aged 18 to 29 who received the YFV17D yellow fever vaccine.

This clonotype was picked up a small number of times. The chain couples TRBV3-1 to TRBJ1-2, with 8 positions matching TRBD1. J lost 5 bases, V lost 4 bases, and 6 bases had no gene match. CDR3 size: 14 residues. The germline gives CDR1 LGHDT, CDR2 YNNKEL (reference sequence). Here the CDR3 reads CASSPRTGRYGYTF. The CDR3 bases are TGTGCCAGCAGCCCACGGACAGGGAGATATGGCTACACCTTC.

This clonotype was observed a few times. The chain links TRBV5-5 to TRBJ2-7, with TRBD1 matching over 7 bases. The trim removed 2 bases at V and 3 bases at J, leaving 11 bases unmatched. The CDR3 covers 16 residues. Germline-derived CDR1 and CDR2 are SGHKS and YYEKEE (reference sequence). Written as DNA, the CDR3 is TGTGCCAGCAGCTTTCGCCTATCGACAGGGAACTACGAGCAGTACTTC. Its protein is CASSFRLSTGNYEQYF.

This clonotype occurred many times. The rearrangement joins TRBV11-2 to TRBJ2-1, with D possibly TRBD2 on 6 matching bases. The CDR3 has 14 residues. V shed 5 bases and J shed 1 base, with 9 bases lying between them. CDR1 is SGHAT, CDR2 FQNNGV, per germline. The CDR3 loop reads CASSLTRSYNEQFF. DNA for the CDR3: TGTGCCAGCAGCCTGACTAGGTCCTACAATGAGCAGTTCTTC.

This clonotype was detected a few times. This chain links TRBV18 with TRBJ1-1; a possible D gene is TRBD1 (6 bases). The V end was cut by 3 bases, the J end by 10 bases, with 15 bases between. The CDR3 has 13 residues. Germline assignment: CDR1 KGHSH and CDR2 LQKENI. The CDR3 reads CASSPVDEGVAFF. DNA for the CDR3: TGTGCCAGCTCACCCGTGGACGAGGGGGTAGCTTTCTTT.

CDR3 residues: CASSPTRGNTEAFF. The CDR3 DNA is TGTGCCAGCTCACCGACCAGGGGAAACACTGAAGCTTTCTTT. The rearrangement uses TRBV18 and TRBJ1-1; TRBD1 is a possible D gene (6 bases). Per germline, CDR1 KGHSH and CDR2 LQKENI. V was cut by 3 bases and J by 2 bases, with 10 bases left in between. This CDR3 contains 14 residues.

This clonotype has a handful of counts. The V and J genes are TRBV7-2 and TRBJ1-1, with D unresolved. CDR3 length: 17 amino acids. From germline, CDR1 is SGHTA and CDR2 FQGNSA. V was clipped by 4 bases and J by 0 bases, with 18 bases between them. CDR3: CASSSILPWEMNTEAFF. The CDR3 nucleotides read TGTGCCAGCAGCTCTATTCTCCCGTGGGAGATGAACACTGAAGCTTTCTTT.

This clonotype was detected a few times. The genes are TRBV24-1 and TRBJ1-1, with D possibly matching TRBD1 (5 bases). Germline CDR1 is KGHDR and CDR2 is SFDVKD. This CDR3 has 15 amino acids. V lost 3 bases, J lost 1 base, and 11 bases lay in between. CDR3 nucleotides: TGTGCCACCAGTGATGCGGGACGGGGGAACACTGAAGCTTTCTTT. Translated, it gives CATSDAGRGNTEAFF.

V usage is TRBV10-1 and J usage is TRBJ2-5; D unclear. Trimming took 0 bases from V and 2 from J, leaving 7 bases between them. This CDR3 is built from 14 residues. Germline V gene lookup returns CDR1 WNHNN and CDR2 SYGVQD (reference sequence). CDR3 bases: TGCGCCAGCAGTGAGTCAACATCACAAGAGACCCAGTACTTC. Translation: CASSESTSQETQYF.

The V call is TRBV6-2 or TRBV6-3, the J call TRBJ2-7, with 12 bases identical to TRBD2. Germline V gene sequence: CDR1 MNHEY, CDR2 SVGEGT. Trimming removed 5 bases from V and 9 bases from J; junction bases left unmatched: 11. This CDR3 has 15 residues. The CDR3 nucleotides are TGTGCCAGCAGTACGGCGGGACTAGCGGGCCTGGGGCAGTACTTC. It is translated as CASSTAGLAGLGQYF.

The rearrangement joins TRBV2 to TRBJ1-2; no firm D call. The CDR3 extends over 14 amino acids. The ends were cut back, 2 bases at V and 8 bases at J, with 15 bases in the middle. The V gene's germline CDR1 is SNHLY and CDR2 FYNNEI. The CDR3 nucleotides are TGTGCCAGCAGTGAACAAGGATTTTTGGGAGGCTACACCTTC. Its protein product is CASSEQGFLGGYTF.

This clonotype was counted ten times or more. The CDR3 protein is CASSQGRDTEAFF. The CDR3 nucleotides are TGTGCCAGCTCACAGGGTCGGGACACTGAAGCTTTCTTT. The chain links TRBV18 to TRBJ1-1, with D uncertain. The germline V and J ends were trimmed by 4 bases and 3 bases, with 9 bases remaining between them. This CDR3 contains 13 residues. CDR1 KGHSH and CDR2 LQKENI come from the germline V gene.

CDR3 protein: CSVVSLGRNTGELFF. Written as DNA, the CDR3 is TGCAGCGTTGTGTCTTTGGGGAGAAACACCGGGGAGCTGTTTTTT. The rearrangement links TRBV29-1 to TRBJ2-2; perhaps TRBD2 as D (5 bases). V lost 4 bases and J 2 bases, leaving 14 bases between the germline ends. The CDR3 totals 15 residues. Germline assignment: CDR1 SQVTM and CDR2 ANQGSEA.

This clonotype was found a few times. The V call is TRBV2, the J call TRBJ1-5, with a possible D match to TRBD1 (5 bases). Germline V gene sequence: CDR1 SNHLY, CDR2 FYNNEI. The CDR3 is 14 residues long. V was clipped by 6 bases and J by 0 bases, with 9 bases between them. CDR3 in DNA: TGTGCCAGCAGATACAGGATTAGCAATCAGCCCCAGCATTTT. Translated: CASRYRISNQPQHF.

The J gene is TRBJ1-3, the V gene TRBV6-5, with D unclear. V was pared by 7 bases and J by 3 bases, with 13 bases between. Germline loops: CDR1 MNHEY, CDR2 SVGAGI. This CDR3 comprises 14 residues. CDR3 sequence (DNA): TGTGCCAGCATCCCGGACGGGGTTGGAAACACCATATATTTT. Translated: CASIPDGVGNTIYF.

Only a few counts were recorded for this clonotype. CDR3 region: CASSQGTDPLAKNIQYF. The CDR3 DNA reads TGTGCCAGCAGCCAAGGGACAGATCCTCTAGCCAAAAACATTCAGTACTTC. J is TRBJ2-4 and V is TRBV4-2; D might be TRBD1 (6 bases). The ends were cut back, 1 base at V and 0 bases at J, with 13 bases in the middle. This CDR3 contains 17 residues. Germline assignment: CDR1 LGHNA and CDR2 YNFKEQ.

The table lists this clonotype with a few counts. The chain carries TRBV7-2 and TRBJ1-4, with no clear D. The CDR3 is 14 residues long. Germline-derived CDR1 and CDR2 are SGHTA and FQGNSA. Trimming removed 3 bases from V and 7 bases from J, with 12 bases in between. This CDR3 is CASSLRRDSEKLFF. In DNA form, the CDR3 reads TGTGCCAGCAGCTTGCGTAGGGATAGTGAAAAACTGTTTTTT.

The chain combines TRBV4-1 with TRBJ2-1, with a tentative D call TRBD2 (6 bases). Trimming left V 4 bases short and J 15 bases short, with 16 bases between. The CDR3 consists of 12 residues. CDR1 and CDR2 from the germline V gene are MGHRA and YSYEKL. CDR3 DNA: TGCGCCAGCAGCCGAGCCTGGGAGGAGAGGTTCTTC. Translating it yields CASSRAWEERFF.

This clonotype was observed many times. V is TRBV5-1 and J is TRBJ1-5; D gene unclear. Germline V gene lookup returns CDR1 SGHRS and CDR2 YFSETQ. The CDR3 totals 14 residues. Trimming stripped 0 bases from V and 7 bases from J, with 11 bases between. CDR3 nucleotide sequence: TGCGCCAGCAGCTTGGCGGGGTCGGAACAGCCCCAGCATTTT. As protein: CASSLAGSEQPQHF.

V is TRBV10-3 and J is TRBJ2-6; D assignment may be TRBD1 or TRBD2 (6 bases each). Germline CDR1 ENHRY, CDR2 SYGVKD. CDR3 length equals 19 residues. V lost 6 bases and J 4 bases, leaving 25 bases between the germline ends. The CDR3: CAIRETGGRDRSGANVLTF. The CDR3 DNA reads as TGTGCCATCAGAGAAACCGGGGGCCGCGACAGAAGCGGGGCCAACGTCCTGACTTTC.

This CDR3 reads CASSLGGGEMNTEAFF. The CDR3 nucleotides are TGTGCCAGCAGTCTAGGGGGAGGTGAAATGAACACTGAAGCTTTCTTT. The chain carries TRBV6-1 and TRBJ1-1; maybe TRBD1 (6 bases). The germline V gene has CDR1 MNHNS and CDR2 SASEGT. V gave up 5 bases and J gave up 0 bases, with 16 bases separating them. The length of the CDR3 is 16 residues.

This clonotype was detected a few times. The chain combines TRBV7-3 with TRBJ2-3; no clear D gene. Germline CDR1 and CDR2: SGHTA and FQGTGA. The germline V and J ends were trimmed by 6 bases and 5 bases, with 15 bases remaining between them. The CDR3 totals 14 residues. The CDR3 here is CASSSEGRLDTQYF. The DNA of the CDR3 is TGTGCCAGCAGTTCTGAAGGACGTTTAGATACGCAGTATTTT.

The gene calls are TRBV12-3 or TRBV12-4 and TRBJ1-2; the D gene is possibly TRBD1 (5 bases). The CDR3 covers 15 residues. V lost 1 base and J lost 2, with 11 bases in between. For the CDR3, the DNA is TGTGCCAGCAGTTTAGGCGAAGGGGCGAACTATGGCTACACCTTC. This sequence encodes CASSLGEGANYGYTF.

This chain uses TRBV7-2 with TRBJ1-4; D unresolved. Trimming pared 1 base from V and 5 bases from J, leaving 11 bases between. The CDR3 is 15 residues long. CDR1 is SGHTA and CDR2 is FQGNSA in the germline V gene. The CDR3 nucleotides read TGTGCCAGCAGCTTAGGGGCGGCCGCCAATGAAAAACTGTTTTTT. This translates into CASSLGAAANEKLFF. Full variable domain (outside the CDR3, taken from reference TRBV7-2 and TRBJ1-4): GAGVSQSPSNKVTEKGKDVELRCDPISGHTALYWYRQSLGQGLEFLIYFQGNSAPDKSGLPSDRFSAERTGGSVSTLTIQRTQQEDSAVYLCASSLGAAANEKLFFGSGTQLSVL.

This clonotype was counted between two and nine times. The genes are TRBV4-1 and TRBJ1-6; a possible D gene is TRBD1 (5 bases). The CDR3 is 13 amino acids. The V and J ends lost 0 bases and 10 bases respectively, with 7 bases between them. CDR1 is MGHRA, CDR2 YSYEKL, per germline. The CDR3 is CASSQEGPSPLHF. The CDR3 DNA reads TGCGCCAGCAGCCAAGAGGGACCATCACCCCTCCACTTT.

The sample holds a few counts of this clonotype. DNA of the CDR3: TGTGCCAGCAGCATAGGACTAGCGGGGGGGACAGATACGCAGTATTTT. Translating it yields CASSIGLAGGTDTQYF. The chain carries TRBV7-2 and TRBJ2-3, with 15 bases that match TRBD2. The CDR3 loop spans 16 amino acids. V was clipped by 5 bases and J by 3 bases; unmatched bases: 3. The germline V gene has CDR1 SGHTA and CDR2 FQGNSA.